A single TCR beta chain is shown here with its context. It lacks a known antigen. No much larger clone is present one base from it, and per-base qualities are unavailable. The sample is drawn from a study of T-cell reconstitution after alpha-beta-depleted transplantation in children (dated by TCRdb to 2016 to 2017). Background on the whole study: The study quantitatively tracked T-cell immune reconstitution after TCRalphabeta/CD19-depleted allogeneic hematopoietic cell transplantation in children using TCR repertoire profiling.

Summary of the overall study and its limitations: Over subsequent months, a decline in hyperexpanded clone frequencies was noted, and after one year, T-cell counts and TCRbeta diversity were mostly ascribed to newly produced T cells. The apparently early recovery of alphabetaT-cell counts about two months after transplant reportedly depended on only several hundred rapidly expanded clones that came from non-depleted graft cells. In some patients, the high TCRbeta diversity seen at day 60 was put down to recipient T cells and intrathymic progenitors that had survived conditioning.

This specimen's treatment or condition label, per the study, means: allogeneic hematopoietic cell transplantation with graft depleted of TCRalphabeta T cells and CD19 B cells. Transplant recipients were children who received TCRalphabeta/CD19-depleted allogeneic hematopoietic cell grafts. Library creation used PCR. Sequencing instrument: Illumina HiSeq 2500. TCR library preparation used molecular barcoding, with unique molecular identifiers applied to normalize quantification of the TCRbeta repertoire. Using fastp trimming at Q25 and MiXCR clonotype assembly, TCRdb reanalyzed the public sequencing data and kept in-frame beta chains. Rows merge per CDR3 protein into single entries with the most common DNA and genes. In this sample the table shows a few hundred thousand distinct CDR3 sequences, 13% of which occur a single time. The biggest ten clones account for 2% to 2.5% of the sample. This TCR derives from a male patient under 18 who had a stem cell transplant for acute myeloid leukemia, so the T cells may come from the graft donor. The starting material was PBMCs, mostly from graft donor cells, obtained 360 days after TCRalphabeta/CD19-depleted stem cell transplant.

The CDR3 is CASNTAGRGGLATNEKLFF. The nucleotide sequence reads as follows: TGTGCCAGCAATACCGCAGGGCGGGGAGGTTTGGCAACTAATGAAAAACTGTTTTTT. The chain uses TRBV28 and TRBJ1-4; 5 matching bases give a weak D call of TRBD1. V was cut back by 7 bases and J by 0 bases, leaving a gap of 24 bases between them. Taken from the germline V gene, the CDR1 and CDR2 loops are MDHEN and SYDVKM. From its cysteine to its phenylalanine, the CDR3 spans 19 amino acids. Of the read, only the CDR3 DNA is kept; its 57 bases are in frame from base 1. The variable domain in full, with residues beyond the CDR3 obtained from the reference TRBV28 and TRBJ1-4 genes, is DVKVTQSSRYLVKRTGEKVFLECVQDMDHENMFWYRQDPGLGLRLIYFSYDVKMKEKGDIPEGYSVSREKKERFSLILESASTNQTSMYLCASNTAGRGGLATNEKLFFGSGTQLSVL.